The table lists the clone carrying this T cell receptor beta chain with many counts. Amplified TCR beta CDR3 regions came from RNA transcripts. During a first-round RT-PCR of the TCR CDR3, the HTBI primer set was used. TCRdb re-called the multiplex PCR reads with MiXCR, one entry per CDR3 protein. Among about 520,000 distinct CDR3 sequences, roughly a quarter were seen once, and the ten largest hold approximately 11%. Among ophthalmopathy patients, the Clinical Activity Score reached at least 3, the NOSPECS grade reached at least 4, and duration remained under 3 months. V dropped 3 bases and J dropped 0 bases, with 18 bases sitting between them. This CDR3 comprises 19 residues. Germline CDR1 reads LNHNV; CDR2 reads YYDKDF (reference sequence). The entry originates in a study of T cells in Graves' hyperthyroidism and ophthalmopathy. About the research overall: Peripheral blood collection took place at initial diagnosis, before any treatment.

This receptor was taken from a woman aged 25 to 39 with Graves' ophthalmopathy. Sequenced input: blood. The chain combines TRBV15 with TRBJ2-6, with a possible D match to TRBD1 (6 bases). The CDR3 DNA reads TGTGCCACCAGCAGCAGTATCAGGGGTCGAAGCTCTGGGGCCAACGTCCTGACTTTC. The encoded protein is CATSSSIRGRSSGANVLTF.